Presented here are 31 T cell receptor beta chains from one specimen sequenced in a study of tissue T cells after allogeneic stem cell transplantation. Stated time point: mouse harvest day 14 after allogeneic transplant. Mouse grafts combined 10^7 T-cell-depleted bone marrow cells with 10^6 splenic CD5+ T cells. The repertoire was sequenced with immunoSEQ multiplex PCR; TCRdb's copy has only in-frame clones and lacks some. The sample has about 1,000 clones, around 45% seen once. The material sequenced was spleen. These receptor sequences come from a female BALB/c mouse given C57BL/6 T cells with graft-versus-host disease after an allogeneic hematopoietic cell transplant.

This clone was seen a handful of times. Gene and germline names: mouse. The read is 1 residue too short to cover the CDR3 end, so that end is filled in from the germline J gene. The J gene is TRBJ2-7, the V gene TRBV13-3, with 7 bases identical to TRBD2. The J segment lost 0 bases and the V segment lost 2 bases, leaving 5 bases of the junction unmatched. The CDR3 spans 15 residues. In germline, CDR1 is NNHDY, CDR2 SYVADS. The DNA read from the CDR3 is TGTGCCAGCAGTGACTGGGGGTCAAGCTCCTATGAACAGTAC. It yields the protein CASSDWGSSSYEQY. The full CDR3 reads CASSDWGSSSYEQYF.

Comments on this clone: These gene names are mouse names. Read coverage stops 1 residue before the CDR3 terminus; the germline J gene supplies the remainder. V gene TRBV16 combines with J gene TRBJ1-1; D remains unclear. CDR3 length: 12 amino acids. Germline lookup yields CDR1 SGHSA and CDR2 FRNQAP. Trimming pared 5 bases from V and 1 base from J, leaving 5 bases between. This CDR3 reads CASSIQNTEVFF. The CDR3 DNA, read in part, is TGTGCAAGCAGCATTCAAAACACAGAAGTCTTC.

This clone counts as large. Genes and germline are mouse. The CDR3 end falls 1 residue outside the read, so it is completed with the germline J gene. The chain joins TRBV29 to TRBJ1-4, with 10 bases lining up with TRBD1. Trimming removed 1 base from V and 1 base from J; junction bases left unmatched: 3. The CDR3 has 17 residues. Germline lookup yields CDR1 MSHET and CDR2 SYDVDS. CDR3 protein: CASSLLGDRGSNERLFF. CDR3 bases read: TGTGCTAGCAGTTTATTAGGGGACAGGGGTTCCAACGAAAGATTATTT.

For this clone: Gene and germline names: mouse. The read comes to an end 1 residue before the CDR3 does, leaving the germline J gene to fill in the end. This chain connects TRBV19 to TRBJ2-4; TRBD2 matches 9 bases. CDR1 is FNHDT and CDR2 is SITEND in the germline V gene (reference sequence). V gave up 5 bases and J gave up 0 bases; unmatched junction bases: 7. The CDR3 spans 16 residues. CDR3 amino acids: CASSLGTGSSQNTLYF. CDR3 DNA (partial): TGTGCCAGCAGCCTCGGGACTGGGAGTAGTCAAAACACCTTGTAC.

Details on this clone: Germline and genes: mouse. From the germline J gene comes the end of the CDR3, since the read stops 1 residue before it. The chain uses TRBV4 and TRBJ1-4; D remains unclear. The CDR3 sequence is 14 residues long. Trimming stripped 5 bases from V and 1 base from J, with 8 bases between. CDR1 is LGHDT, CDR2 YNNKQL, per germline (reference sequence). The CDR3: CASSPGNSNERLFF. The DNA read from the CDR3 is TGTGCCAGCAGCCCGGGAAATTCCAACGAAAGATTATTT.

By proportion, this clone is large. Gene names denote mouse genes. The sequenced CDR3 bases are TGTGCTAGCAGTAGAGGCTGGGGGGTGTCCTATGAACAGTAC. Its translation is CASSRGWGVSYEQY. From start to end, the CDR3 is CASSRGWGVSYEQYF. This chain joins TRBV17 and TRBJ2-7; 8 bases map to TRBD2. The CDR3 extends 1 residue past the end of the read, so its final part is completed from the germline J gene. This CDR3 is 15 amino acids long. Germline assignment: CDR1 MNHDT and CDR2 YYDKIL. V trimming: 1 base; J trimming: 1 base; junction bases outside the gene matches: 3.

In the case of this clone: The germline and genes are mouse ones. Read sequence stops 1 residue before the CDR3 end, and the germline J gene provides the missing end. This rearrangement joins TRBV20 to TRBJ2-1; 10 nucleotides align to TRBD2. Germline assignment: CDR1 GFQATS and CDR2 STVNSAI. The CDR3 runs 13 residues. V lost 5 bases to trimming and J lost 3 bases; unmatched junction nucleotides: 1. CDR3 bases read: TGTGGTGCTGGACTGGGGGTCTATGCTGAGCAGTTC. The encoded protein is CGAGLGVYAEQF. The whole CDR3 is CGAGLGVYAEQFF.

As concerns this clone: The gene names given are mouse names. The read ends 1 residue before the CDR3 terminus; that terminus is restored from the germline J gene. V gene TRBV5 combines with J gene TRBJ2-1; 9 bases map to TRBD1. The V segment lost 4 bases and the J segment 4 bases; nucleotides outside the gene matches: 8. Germline CDR1 reads LGHNA; CDR2 reads YNLKQL (reference sequence). The CDR3 extends over 16 amino acids. CDR3 residues: CASSLPGQGGYAEQFF. CDR3 DNA (partial): TGTGCCAGCAGCCTCCCGGGACAGGGAGGGTATGCTGAGCAGTTC.

As regards this clone: All gene names here are mouse names. Read sequence stops 1 residue before the CDR3 end, and the germline J gene provides the missing end. The chain couples TRBV29 to TRBJ2-7, with TRBD1 matching over 9 bases. The V segment lost 5 bases and the J segment 4 bases; nucleotides outside the gene matches: 6. This CDR3 contains 14 residues. The germline CDR1 and CDR2 sequences are MSHET and SYDVDS. CDR3 loop: CASSRTGVSYEQYF. The CDR3 DNA, read in part, is TGTGCTAGCAGTCGGACAGGGGTCTCTTATGAACAGTAC.

This clone was seen a handful of times. Any gene name here is a mouse gene name. The read ends 1 residue early relative to the CDR3; the germline J gene fills the gap. The chain links TRBV23 to TRBJ1-4; the table's D call TRBD1 went unverified against the DNA. Germline CDR1 reads KGHTA; CDR2 reads FQNQQP. The CDR3 extends over 15 amino acids. The CDR3 is CSSSQTGTGNERLFF. The sequenced part of the CDR3 DNA is TGCTCCAGCAGTCAAACCGGGACAGGGAACGAAAGATTATTT. Looking up the rest from reference TRBV23 and TRBJ1-4 gives the full variable domain: DAAVTQKPRYLIKMKGQEAEMKCIPEKGHTAVFWYQQKQSKELKFLIYFQNQQPLDQIDMVKERFSAVCPSSSLCSLGIRTCEAEDSALYLCSSSQTGTGNERLFFGHGTKLSVL.

A few counts support this clone. Here the gene names and germline are mouse. The read ends 1 residue early relative to the CDR3; the germline J gene fills the gap. V gene TRBV13-3 combines with J gene TRBJ2-5; D call uncertain. The CDR3 loop spans 12 amino acids. The germline V gene encodes CDR1 NNHDY and CDR2 SYVADS. Trimming stripped 2 bases from V and 1 base from J, with 2 bases between. Partial CDR3 DNA: TGTGCCAGCAGTGACGACCAAGACACCCAGTAC. It yields the protein CASSDDQDTQY. The whole CDR3 region reads CASSDDQDTQYF.

This clone was seen only a few times. The germline and genes are mouse ones. The read gets to within 1 residue of the CDR3 end, and the germline J gene fills in the rest. This chain links TRBV3 with TRBJ1-2; 9 nucleotides align to TRBD1. V lost 3 bases, J lost 5 bases, and 4 bases stayed unmatched. CDR1 and CDR2 (germline): SNHLY, FYNGKV (reference sequence). CDR3 size: 14 residues. The CDR3 spells CASSFTGGGSDYTF. CDR3 bases read: TGTGCCAGCAGCTTCACAGGGGGCGGGTCCGACTACACC. The complete variable domain, with remaining parts taken from reference TRBV3 and TRBJ1-2, reads GPKVLQIPSHQIIDMGQMVTLNCDPVSNHLYFYWYKQILGQQMEFLVNFYNGKVMEKSKLFKDQFSVERPDGSYFTLKIQPTALEDSAVYFCASSFTGGGSDYTFGSGTRLLVI.

As to this clone: The gene names here belong to mouse. The read ends 1 residue before the CDR3 terminus; that terminus is restored from the germline J gene. The V call is TRBV19, the J call TRBJ2-5; perhaps TRBD1 as D (6 bases). The CDR3 length is 14 residues. Germline V gives CDR1 FNHDT, CDR2 SITEND (reference sequence). Trimming stripped 4 bases from V and 2 bases from J, with 11 bases between. The CDR3: CASSPRTVQDTQYF. The sequenced part of the CDR3 DNA is TGTGCCAGCAGTCCCCGGACAGTCCAAGACACCCAGTAC.

This clone was found a few times. Germline and genes here are mouse. The CDR3 is cut off 1 residue early in the read; its end comes from the germline J gene. The chain is built from TRBV14 and TRBJ2-7, with TRBD2 matching over 7 bases. Trimming removed 4 bases from V and 4 bases from J; junction bases left unmatched: 2. The CDR3 extends over 12 amino acids. Germline CDR1 reads SGHDT; CDR2 reads FRDEAV. CDR3 DNA (partial): TGTGCCAGCAGTCGACTGGGTTATGAACAGTAC. Residues: CASSRLGYEQY. The full CDR3 is CASSRLGYEQYF.

Comment on this clone: Any gene name here is a mouse gene name. The CDR3 end falls 1 residue outside the read, so it is completed with the germline J gene. J is TRBJ1-1 and V is TRBV17; D ambiguous. Trimming removed 3 bases from V and 0 bases from J, with 8 bases in between. This CDR3 region has 14 residues. The germline V gene encodes CDR1 MNHDT and CDR2 YYDKIL. The CDR3 is CASSRARANTEVFF. Partial CDR3 DNA: TGTGCTAGCAGTAGGGCCAGAGCAAACACAGAAGTCTTC.

As regards this clone: An end of the junction does not agree with germline; a read error may underlie this. Gene names are the mouse ones. The read ends 1 residue early relative to the CDR3; the germline J gene fills the gap. The chain employs TRBV26 and TRBJ1-2; 8 bases map to TRBD1. Per the germline V gene, CDR1 is KGHPV and CDR2 is FQNQEV (reference sequence). The CDR3 contains 14 residues. The CDR3 is CASSLHRGSSAYTF. The CDR3 DNA, read in part, is TGTGCCAGCAGTCTCCACAGGGGGAGCTCCGCCTACACC.

As concerns this clone: Each gene name is a mouse one. Read sequence stops 1 residue before the CDR3 end, and the germline J gene provides the missing end. This chain links TRBV16 with TRBJ1-3; D is unclear. Germline V lookup: CDR1 SGHSA, CDR2 FRNQAP. V lost 5 bases to trimming and J lost 0 bases, with 14 bases between them. The CDR3 contains 16 residues. The CDR3 loop is CASSPRRLNSGNTLYF. CDR3 DNA (partial): TGTGCAAGCAGCCCCCGACGCCTAAATTCTGGAAATACGCTCTAT.

This clone rates as large. Mouse germline and gene names are used. The CDR3 extends 1 residue past the end of the read, so its final part is completed from the germline J gene. This rearrangement joins TRBV1 to TRBJ1-3; D is unclear. CDR3 length equals 14 residues. CDR1 is NSQYPW and CDR2 is LRSPGD in the germline V gene (reference sequence). The germline V and J ends were trimmed by 4 bases and 0 bases, with 7 bases remaining between them. The covered CDR3 bases are TGCACCTGCAGTGTACAGAATTCTGGAAATACGCTCTAT. Protein product: CTCSVQNSGNTLY. The full CDR3 is CTCSVQNSGNTLYF. The full variable domain, rest sourced from reference TRBV1 and TRBJ1-3, is VTLLEQNPRWRLVPRGQAVNLRCILKNSQYPWMSWYQQDLQKQLQWLFTLRSPGDKEVKSLPGADYLATRVTDTELRLQVANMSQGRTLYCTCSVQNSGNTLYFGEGSRLIVV.

On this clone: Gene and germline names: mouse. The part of the CDR3 DNA that was read is TGTGCCAGCAGCTTAGTTGGGGCAGAAACGCTGTAT. Amino acids: CASSLVGAETLY. The whole CDR3 sequence reads CASSLVGAETLYF. The chain carries TRBV3 and TRBJ2-3; D is unclear. The sequenced fragment ends 1 residue before the CDR3 boundary, so the rest is inferred from the germline J gene. V was clipped by 1 base and J by 3 bases, with 5 bases between them. CDR3 length: 13 residues. Per the germline V gene, CDR1 is SNHLY and CDR2 is FYNGKV (reference sequence).

This clone ranks as large (0.1 to 1%). Mouse germline and gene names are used. Read coverage stops 1 residue before the CDR3 terminus; the germline J gene supplies the remainder. The chain combines TRBV16 with TRBJ2-7; D gene uncertain. Germline values: CDR1 SGHSA, CDR2 FRNQAP. This CDR3 has 12 amino acids. V shed 5 bases and J shed 2 bases, with 7 bases lying between them. Partial CDR3 DNA: TGTGCAAGCAGCCCGGGGACCTATGAACAGTAC. This codes for CASSPGTYEQY. The full CDR3 is CASSPGTYEQYF.

This clone is large (0.1 to 1%) in the sample. Gene labels here are mouse ones. The read finishes 1 residue shy of the CDR3 end, and the germline J gene is used to complete it. The chain uses TRBV2 and TRBJ2-7; TRBD2 aligns across 9 bases. The CDR3 runs 15 residues. Germline assignment: CDR1 LGHNA and CDR2 YSYQKL. V dropped 0 bases and J dropped 2; count of bases not matched to a gene: 2. The CDR3 reads CASSQDAGGAYEQYF. The CDR3 bases that were read are TGTGCCAGCAGCCAAGATGCTGGGGGGGCCTATGAACAGTAC.

Concerning this clone itself: Gene and germline names: mouse. The read terminates 1 residue ahead of where the CDR3 ends, so the germline J gene completes it. The chain is built from TRBV12-2 and TRBJ2-1; D gene unclear. The V end was cut by 0 bases, the J end by 3 bases, with 2 bases between. Per germline, CDR1 SGHLS and CDR2 HYDKME. This CDR3 is built from 12 residues. The part of the CDR3 DNA that was read is TGTGCCAGCTCTCTCCCCTATGCTGAGCAGTTC. Amino acids: CASSLPYAEQF. The whole CDR3 sequence reads CASSLPYAEQFF.

As for this clone: A junction end diverges from the germline sequence, so it may reflect a read error. Any gene name here is a mouse gene name. The CDR3 extends 1 residue past the end of the read, so its final part is completed from the germline J gene. The genes are TRBV13-2 and TRBJ2-3; D gene uncertain. CDR3 length equals 14 residues. Germline CDR1 and CDR2: NNHNN and SYGAGS (reference sequence). CDR3 residues: CASADLAAAETLYF. CDR3 bases read: TGTGCCAGCGCTGATTTGGCGGCTGCAGAAACGCTGTAT.

For this clone: Genes and germline are mouse. CDR3 sequence: CASSLDWGVEQYF. The part of the CDR3 DNA that was read is TGTGCCAGCAGTTTGGACTGGGGGGTTGAACAGTAC. J is TRBJ2-7 and V is TRBV14, with 11 nucleotides matching TRBD2. Sequencing ends 1 residue short of the CDR3 end; the germline J gene provides the rest. Germline CDR1 is SGHDT and CDR2 is FRDEAV. V gave up 2 bases and J gave up 6 bases; unmatched junction bases: 1. This CDR3 has 13 amino acids.

By share, this clone counts as large (0.1 to 1%). Gene names denote mouse genes. The sequence runs out 1 residue before the end of the CDR3; the remainder is reconstructed from the germline J gene. J is TRBJ2-7 and V is TRBV17; perhaps D is TRBD1 or TRBD2 (5 bases each). The CDR3 is made up of 12 amino acids. Germline V gene data show CDR1 as MNHDT and CDR2 as YYDKIL. The germline V and J ends were trimmed by 1 base and 4 bases, with 5 bases remaining between them. This CDR3 reads CASSRGGYEQYF. The CDR3 DNA, read in part, is TGTGCTAGCAGTAGAGGGGGGTATGAACAGTAC.

This clone has just a few counts. Gene names denote mouse genes. The read is 1 residue too short to cover the CDR3 end, so that end is filled in from the germline J gene. The chain has TRBV3 and TRBJ2-7, with TRBD2 matching 10 bases. This CDR3 region has 14 residues. Germline-derived CDR1 and CDR2 are SNHLY and FYNGKV (reference sequence). V dropped 5 bases and J dropped 3; count of bases not matched to a gene: 4. CDR3 sequence reads: CASSPLGGRYEQYF. The covered CDR3 bases are TGTGCCAGCAGCCCCCTGGGGGGGCGCTATGAACAGTAC.

Notes on this clone: Gene names and germline match the mouse. The CDR3 end lies 1 residue beyond the end of the read and is filled in from the germline J gene. The rearrangement uses TRBV5 and TRBJ1-1; D not certain. This CDR3 contains 12 residues. With 4 bases removed from V and 4 bases from J, the gap between germline ends came to 7 bases. Germline values: CDR1 LGHNA, CDR2 YNLKQL (reference sequence). The DNA read from the CDR3 is TGTGCCAGCAGCCTCCGGGGCACAGAAGTCTTC. It yields the protein CASSLRGTEVF. The CDR3 reads in full as CASSLRGTEVFF.

This clone came up a few times. Germline and genes here are mouse. CDR3: CASGPGQNSGNTLYF. The DNA read from the CDR3 is TGTGCCAGCGGTCCGGGACAAAATTCTGGAAATACGCTCTAT. V usage is TRBV13-2 and J usage is TRBJ1-3; weak D call: TRBD1 (6 bases). Sequencing ends 1 residue short of the CDR3 end; the germline J gene provides the rest. Germline V gene sequence: CDR1 NNHNN, CDR2 SYGAGS (reference sequence). Trimming stripped 4 bases from V and 0 bases from J, with 11 bases between. There are 15 residues in the CDR3.

Worth noting for this clone: Gene names are mouse gene names. The read falls 1 residue short of the CDR3 end, and the missing part is taken from the germline J gene. The rearrangement links TRBV15 to TRBJ2-4, with D hard to call. Germline V gives CDR1 SGHND, CDR2 FRSKSL. This CDR3 contains 13 residues. Deletions cut 4 bases from V and 0 bases from J, with 5 bases between. CDR3 bases read: TGTGCCAGCAGTTACGGTAGTCAAAACACCTTGTAC. Translating gives CASSYGSQNTLY. The entire CDR3 sequence reads CASSYGSQNTLYF.

This clone rates as large (0.1 to 1%). Germline and genes: mouse. With the read ending 1 residue before the CDR3 end, the germline J gene is used to fill in that end. The rearrangement joins TRBV3 to TRBJ2-1, with TRBD2 as a possible D gene (5 bases). This CDR3 is 15 amino acids long. V lost 0 bases and J lost 0, with 6 bases in between. Germline CDR1 SNHLY, CDR2 FYNGKV (reference sequence). The sequenced CDR3 bases are TGTGCCAGCAGCTTAGCTGGGGTTAACTATGCTGAGCAGTTC. Translation gives CASSLAGVNYAEQF. The CDR3, in full, reads CASSLAGVNYAEQFF.

Judged by abundance, this clone is large (0.1 to 1%). These gene names are mouse names. The read ends 1 residue before the CDR3 terminus; that terminus is restored from the germline J gene. J is TRBJ2-1 and V is TRBV29; tentatively, D is TRBD2 (6 bases). V was clipped by 3 bases and J by 10 bases, with 7 bases between them. The CDR3 covers 11 residues. Per the germline V gene, CDR1 is MSHET and CDR2 is SYDVDS. The CDR3 loop is CASSFWGEQFF. The sequenced part of the CDR3 DNA is TGTGCTAGCAGTTTCTGGGGAGAGCAGTTC.